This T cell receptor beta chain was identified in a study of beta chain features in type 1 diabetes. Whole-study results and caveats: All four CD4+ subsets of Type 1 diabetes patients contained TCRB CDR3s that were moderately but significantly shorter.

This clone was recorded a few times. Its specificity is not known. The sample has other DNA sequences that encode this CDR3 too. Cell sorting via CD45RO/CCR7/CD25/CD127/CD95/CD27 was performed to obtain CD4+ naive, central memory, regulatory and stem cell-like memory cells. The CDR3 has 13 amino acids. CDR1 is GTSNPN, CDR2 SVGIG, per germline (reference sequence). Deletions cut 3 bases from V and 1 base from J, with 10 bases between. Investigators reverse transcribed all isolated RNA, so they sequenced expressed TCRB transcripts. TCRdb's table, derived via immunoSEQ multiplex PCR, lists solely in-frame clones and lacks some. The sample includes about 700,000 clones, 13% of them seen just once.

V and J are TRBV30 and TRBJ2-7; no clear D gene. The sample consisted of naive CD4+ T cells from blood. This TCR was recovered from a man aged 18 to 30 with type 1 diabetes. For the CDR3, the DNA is TGTGCCTGGAGCCCCCCTGGATCCTACGAGCAGTACTTC. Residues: CAWSPPGSYEQYF.